The rows below give T cell receptor beta chains drawn from one sample of a study of T cell repertoires and HLA-DP antigens. Using immunoSEQ multiplex PCR, the repertoire was profiled, and TCRdb retains in-frame clones only, with some absent. Of about 120,000 clones in the sample, around 92% were seen once. The antigens of these receptors remain unknown. Sequenced input: CD4+ T cells from PBMCs. Receptors originate from a woman in her late teens or twenties in good health and CMV-seronegative. Each CDR3 is given with its conserved first and last residue. The D gene is left open where the match is weak. A clone size is listed for some rows: how often the clone was seen (once, few, many), or a class if it is expanded.

V: TRBV5-1
J: TRBJ1-3
size: NA
D: NA
DNA: TGCGCCAGCAGCTTGGCTCCCCCAGAGTGGTCCGGAAACACCATATATTTT
CDR3: CASSLAPPEWSGNTIYF

V: TRBV27
J: TRBJ2-7
size: NA
D: TRBD1
DNA: TGTGCCAGCAGTCCCCTTGGACAGGGGTACGAGCAGTACTTC
CDR3: CASSPLGQGYEQYF

V: TRBV18
J: TRBJ1-6
size: many
D: NA
DNA: TGTGCCAGCTCACCCTACCACCTCCAGGTCCATTCACCCCTCCACTTT
CDR3: CASSPYHLQVHSPLHF

V: TRBV2
J: TRBJ1-5
size: NA
D: TRBD1
DNA: TGTGCCAGCAGACCCTCGGTGGGACAGGCTTACCAGCCCCAGCATTTT
CDR3: CASRPSVGQAYQPQHF

V: TRBV6-5
J: TRBJ2-5
size: NA
D: NA
DNA: TGTGCCAGCAGTTATTGGACGGGCCAAGAGACCCAGTACTTC
CDR3: CASSYWTGQETQYF

V: TRBV7-2
J: TRBJ1-2
size: NA
D: TRBD1
DNA: TGTGCCAGCAGCTCGAGGAAGCCGGGACAGTCCGCTAACTATGGCTACACCTTC
CDR3: CASSSRKPGQSANYGYTF

V: TRBV18
J: TRBJ2-4
size: once
D: TRBD1
DNA: TGTGCCAGCTCAGCCGGGACAGGGGGCAGGGACATTCAGTACTTC
CDR3: CASSAGTGGRDIQYF

V: TRBV18
J: TRBJ2-6
size: NA
D: NA
DNA: TGTGCCAGCTCGCTCTCGGCCTCCGTCTCTGGGGCCAACGTCCTGACTTTC
CDR3: CASSLSASVSGANVLTF

V: TRBV6-1
J: TRBJ2-2
size: NA
D: NA
DNA: TGTGCCAGCAGTGCGGTTAACACCGGGGAGCTGTTTTTT
CDR3: CASSAVNTGELFF

V: TRBV5-1
J: TRBJ2-1
size: NA
D: NA
DNA: TGCGCCAGCAGCTTGGTTGAGGGCAATGAGCAGTTCTTC
CDR3: CASSLVEGNEQFF

V: TRBV6-5
J: TRBJ1-1
size: NA
D: NA
DNA: TGTGCCAGCAGTGAACACCCGTCGGCTTTCTTT
CDR3: CASSEHPSAFF

V: TRBV7-9
J: TRBJ2-3
size: NA
D: NA
DNA: TGTGCCAGCAGCTTATCTCACTTAAATACGCAGTATTTT
CDR3: CASSLSHLNTQYF

V: TRBV2
J: TRBJ1-6
size: NA
D: TRBD1
DNA: TGTGCCAGCAGTGTCTTCCCGGGACAGGGGGCTTCACCCCTCCACTTT
CDR3: CASSVFPGQGASPLHF

V: TRBV28
J: TRBJ1-4
size: NA
D: NA
DNA: TGTGCCAGCAGTTTGAGCTCAGGGGAAAAACTGTTTTTT
CDR3: CASSLSSGEKLFF

V: TRBV19
J: TRBJ1-1
size: NA
D: NA
DNA: TGTGCCAGTAGTATAGCGGGCAGACTCCGGAACACTGAAGCTTTCTTT
CDR3: CASSIAGRLRNTEAFF

V: TRBV18
J: TRBJ2-3
size: NA
D: NA
DNA: TGTGCCAGCTCACCACGTCCGCTGGGGCGGGGAGGCACAGATACGCAGTATTTT
CDR3: CASSPRPLGRGGTDTQYF

V: TRBV5-1
J: TRBJ1-3
size: NA
D: NA
DNA: TGCGCCAGCAGCTTGGGTGGCAGTGGAAACACCATATATTTT
CDR3: CASSLGGSGNTIYF

V: TRBV2
J: TRBJ1-1
size: NA
D: NA
DNA: TGTGCCAGCACAGAGGAGGGGATGGGAGCTTTCTTT
CDR3: CASTEEGMGAFF

V: TRBV5-4
J: TRBJ2-3
size: NA
D: NA
DNA: TGTGCCAGCAGCATAATGTTGGATACGCAGTATTTT
CDR3: CASSIMLDTQYF

V: TRBV6-6
J: TRBJ2-1
size: NA
D: TRBD1
DNA: TGTGCCAGCAGTCTCGGACAGGGGGTCTACAATGAGCAGTTCTTC
CDR3: CASSLGQGVYNEQFF

V: TRBV4-2
J: TRBJ1-5
size: NA
D: TRBD1
DNA: TGTGCCAGCAGCCAGCTCTCCAGGGGGCGGTTAAGCAATCAGCCCCAGCATTTT
CDR3: CASSQLSRGRLSNQPQHF

V: TRBV28
J: TRBJ2-1
size: NA
D: TRBD2
DNA: TGTGCCAGCAGTCCGGTTTTAGCGGGAGGGCCCAATGAGCAGTTCTTC
CDR3: CASSPVLAGGPNEQFF

V: TRBV4-1
J: TRBJ2-5
size: NA
D: NA
DNA: TGCGCCAGCAGCCCCCTGGATCCCAAGGACCAGTACTTC
CDR3: CASSPLDPKDQYF

V: TRBV7-9
J: TRBJ2-5
size: NA
D: NA
DNA: TGTGCCAGCAGCTTAAGTGGGTGGGCTGAGACCCAGTACTTC
CDR3: CASSLSGWAETQYF

V: TRBV4-1
J: TRBJ1-2
size: NA
D: TRBD1
DNA: TGCGCCAGCAGCCAAGTAGGGGGCGCCGGCTATGGCTACACCTTC
CDR3: CASSQVGGAGYGYTF

V: TRBV5-4
J: TRBJ1-2
size: NA
D: NA
DNA: TGTGCCAGCAGGGAGACAGGTCTCAACTATGGCTACACCTTC
CDR3: CASRETGLNYGYTF

V: TRBV5-4
J: TRBJ2-1
size: NA
D: NA
DNA: TGTGCCAGCAGCCCCGCCTGGAGTACGAATGAGCAGTTCTTC
CDR3: CASSPAWSTNEQFF

V: TRBV18
J: TRBJ2-1
size: NA
D: TRBD2
DNA: TGTGCCAGCTCACCAGGAAGCTGGACTAGTCCTAACAATGAGCAGTTCTTC
CDR3: CASSPGSWTSPNNEQFF

V: TRBV7-9
J: TRBJ1-1
size: NA
D: NA
DNA: TGTGCCAGCAGCTCCCCATTACAGGACCGAGCTGAAGCTTTCTTT
CDR3: CASSSPLQDRAEAFF

V: TRBV6-6
J: TRBJ2-7
size: NA
D: TRBD1
DNA: TGTGCCAGCAGCGACAGGGGGAATTACGAGCAGTACTTC
CDR3: CASSDRGNYEQYF

V: TRBV28
J: TRBJ2-6
size: NA
D: TRBD1
DNA: TGTGCCAGCAGTTCGACAGGGGCCTACTCTGGGGCCAACGTCCTGACTTTC
CDR3: CASSSTGAYSGANVLTF

V: TRBV11-2
J: TRBJ1-5
size: NA
D: NA
DNA: TGTGCCAGCAGCGCTTTGAAGGAGGGCAATCAGCCCCAGCATTTT
CDR3: CASSALKEGNQPQHF

V: TRBV11-1
J: TRBJ2-3
size: NA
D: NA
DNA: TGTGCCAGCAGACCGACTTGGGACGGGGGGCCAGATACGCAGTATTTT
CDR3: CASRPTWDGGPDTQYF

V: TRBV11-2
J: TRBJ2-1
size: few
D: TRBD1
DNA: TGTGCCAGCAGCTATTCCGGGACAGGGGACGGTGAGCAGTTCTTC
CDR3: CASSYSGTGDGEQFF

V: TRBV6-5
J: TRBJ1-2
size: NA
D: TRBD1
DNA: TGTGCCAGCAGTTACTCGACAGGGCCCTATGGCTACACCTTC
CDR3: CASSYSTGPYGYTF

V: TRBV9
J: TRBJ2-3
size: NA
D: NA
DNA: TGTGCCAGCAGCGATGGGGGGGCCACAGATACGCAGTATTTT
CDR3: CASSDGGATDTQYF

V: TRBV28
J: TRBJ2-5
size: NA
D: TRBD2
DNA: TGTGCCAGCAGTTTTAGCGGGAGGGGTTACCAAGAGACCCAGTACTTC
CDR3: CASSFSGRGYQETQYF

V: TRBV5-5
J: TRBJ1-5
size: NA
D: TRBD1
DNA: TGTGCCAGCAGCTTGGAAGGGGGCCGTAATCAGCCCCAGCATTTT
CDR3: CASSLEGGRNQPQHF

V: TRBV4-2
J: TRBJ2-1
size: NA
D: TRBD2
DNA: TGTGCCAGCAGACAAAACGTCCCCGGACTAGCGGGAGCAAGGGGATACAATGAGCAGTTCTTC
CDR3: CASRQNVPGLAGARGYNEQFF

V: TRBV27
J: TRBJ1-2
size: NA
D: TRBD1
DNA: TGTGCCAGCAGCCTAAGGGACAGCGCTAACTATGGCTACACCTTC
CDR3: CASSLRDSANYGYTF

V: TRBV28
J: TRBJ1-2
size: once
D: TRBD1
DNA: TGTGCCAGCAGTTTCTTCCCGACCCGGGACAGTTCCTATGGCTACACCTTC
CDR3: CASSFFPTRDSSYGYTF

V: TRBV25-1
J: TRBJ2-5
size: NA
D: TRBD1
DNA: TGTGCCAGCAGACAGGGGGCAAGCGAGACCCAGTACTTC
CDR3: CASRQGASETQYF

V: TRBV5-1
J: TRBJ2-2
size: NA
D: NA
DNA: TGCGCCAGCAGCTTAAGGGACACCGGGGAGCTGTTTTTT
CDR3: CASSLRDTGELFF

V: TRBV15
J: TRBJ2-2
size: NA
D: NA
DNA: TGTGCCACCAGCAGAGGTGCAGGGACAACCGGGGAGCTGTTTTTT
CDR3: CATSRGAGTTGELFF

V: TRBV5-1
J: TRBJ2-1
size: NA
D: NA
DNA: TGCGCCAGCAGCTCCGCGAGGGAGGGGGGCGAGCAGTTCTTC
CDR3: CASSSAREGGEQFF

V: TRBV28
J: TRBJ2-1
size: NA
D: NA
DNA: TGTGCCAGCAGTTTATATGCCGGAAACAATGAGCAGTTCTTC
CDR3: CASSLYAGNNEQFF

V: TRBV7-9
J: TRBJ1-4
size: NA
D: NA
DNA: TGTGCCAGCAGCTGGGACGGGGGGGCGGAAAAACTGTTTTTT
CDR3: CASSWDGGAEKLFF

V: TRBV29-1
J: TRBJ1-1
size: NA
D: NA
DNA: TGCAGCGTGCGGACAGTCATCTCCACTGAAGCTTTCTTT
CDR3: CSVRTVISTEAFF

V: TRBV6-5
J: TRBJ1-1
size: NA
D: NA
DNA: TGTGCCAGCAGTTACGTTGGTTCGGGGGACACTGAAGCTTTCTTT
CDR3: CASSYVGSGDTEAFF

V: TRBV7-9
J: TRBJ2-3
size: NA
D: TRBD2
DNA: TGTGCCAGCAGCCCTCGGGGGGGCATGACAGATACGCAGTATTTT
CDR3: CASSPRGGMTDTQYF

V: TRBV7-5
J: TRBJ1-5
size: once
D: NA
DNA: TGTGCCAGAAGTAGTCAGGGGGCCGGGAGCAATCAGCCCCAGCATTTT
CDR3: CARSSQGAGSNQPQHF

V: TRBV4-3
J: TRBJ2-3
size: NA
D: TRBD2
DNA: TGCGCCAGCAGCCAAGAAGCTCTAATTAGCGGGGGCGACCTTAGCACAGATACGCAGTATTTT
CDR3: CASSQEALISGGDLSTDTQYF

V: TRBV28
J: TRBJ2-3
size: once
D: TRBD2
DNA: TGTGCCAGCAGTTCCTACAGGTTGGCTAGCGGGAGTGCCCCGCACACAGATACGCAGTATTTT
CDR3: CASSSYRLASGSAPHTDTQYF